Sequencing of this TCR beta chain was carried out in a study of immune evolution from preneoplasia to lung adenocarcinoma. Findings of the study overall: Normal lung had highest clonality; later lesions appeared denser, more diverse. Top clone frequencies peaked in normal lung, apparently declining through invasive adenocarcinoma.

Measured with immunoSEQ multiplex PCR; TCRdb has only the in-frame clones, and not every one. This repertoire shows approximately 5,400 clones, approximately 83% found once; its top ten account for around 3.4%. Unmatched junction bases numbered 2, after V lost 3 bases and J lost 6 bases. CDR1 is MNHEY, CDR2 SMNVEV, per germline (reference sequence). This CDR3 is 13 amino acids long. Turning to this clone: Its antigen remains unknown.

The V and J genes are TRBV27 and TRBJ2-1; 7 bases map to TRBD2. The receptor's source is a person aged 50-69 years with lung adenocarcinoma. Material: FFPE invasive lung adenocarcinoma tissue. CDR3 DNA sequence: TGTGCCAGCAGTTTGGGAGGGTTCAATGAGCAGTTCTTC. It translates to CASSLGGFNEQFF.